This T cell receptor (beta chain) appears in the sequencing data of a study of blood T cell repertoires in COVID-19. In the study overall: Donors in the United States, Italy and Spain gave samples during acute or convalescent COVID-19.

CDR1 is LGHNA, CDR2 YSLEER, per germline. This CDR3 has 16 amino acids. V dropped 0 bases and J dropped 5; count of bases not matched to a gene: 6. Those who participated ranged in age from 18 to 89 years and resided in about two dozen US areas. Participant-reported clinical history was the basis for cohort assignment. Per the original methods: How many nucleated cells were present was estimated from reference gene primer amplification. Here immunoSEQ multiplex PCR was the method, and the copy in TCRdb shows in-frame clones only, minus some. V, J and clone size are those of that table, while D and trimming were read from the DNA. This sample carries approximately 250,000 clones, around 88% of them seen once, and the ten largest clones take roughly 2.5%.

Sequencing was done on a sample of PBMCs or T cells enriched from blood (not recorded which). This TCR came from a woman between 35 and 50 years old with acute COVID-19. The chain links TRBV4-3 to TRBJ2-3; 9 nucleotides align to TRBD2. The chain's CDR3 is CASSQETSGFGDTQYF. CDR3 bases: TGCGCCAGCAGCCAAGAAACTAGCGGGTTCGGAGATACGCAGTATTTT.